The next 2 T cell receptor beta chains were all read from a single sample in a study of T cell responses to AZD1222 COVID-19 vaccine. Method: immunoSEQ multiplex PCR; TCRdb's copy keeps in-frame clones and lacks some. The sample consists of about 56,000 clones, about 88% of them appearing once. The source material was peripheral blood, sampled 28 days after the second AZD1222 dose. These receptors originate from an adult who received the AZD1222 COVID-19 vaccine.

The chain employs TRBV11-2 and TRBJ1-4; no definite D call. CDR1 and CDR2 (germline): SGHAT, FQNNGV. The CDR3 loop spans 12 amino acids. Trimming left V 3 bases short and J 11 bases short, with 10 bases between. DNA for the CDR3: TGTGCCAGCAGCTTGGAAGCCTCTAAACTGTTTTTT. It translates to CASSLEASKLFF.

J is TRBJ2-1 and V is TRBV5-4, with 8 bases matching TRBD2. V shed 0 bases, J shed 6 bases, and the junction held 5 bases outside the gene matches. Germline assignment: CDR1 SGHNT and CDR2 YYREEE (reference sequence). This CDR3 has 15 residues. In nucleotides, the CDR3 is TGTGCCAGCAGCTTGGATCTAGCGGGCCCCAATGAGCAGTTCTTC. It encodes CASSLDLAGPNEQFF.